The clone carrying this T cell receptor (beta chain) has more than one count but fewer than ten. Its antigen is unidentified. The data are from a study of response to subunit inactivated influenza vaccine. Study-wide results and limits: The study's authors posited that every seasonal influenza vaccination enlists few new T cells.

Each CDR3 protein is one row after TCRdb ran MiXCR on the RT-PCR reads. The table records roughly 710,000 distinct CDR3 sequences, 12% to 15% of them present only once. V was cut by 4 bases and J by 7 bases, with 14 bases left in between. Looked up from germline, CDR1 is SGHTA and CDR2 is FQGNSA. This CDR3 comprises 13 residues. Sample: PBMCs from blood, taken 14 to 15 days before vaccination. The rearrangement links TRBV7-2 to TRBJ2-7, with TRBD1 as a possible D gene (5 bases). This sequence originates from a man aged 50 to 59 who received an inactivated influenza vaccine. The CDR3 nucleotides are TGTGCCAGCAGCTCTTCAGGGATTGTAGAGCAGTACTTC. It codes for CASSSSGIVEQYF.